A single sample is the source of the 2 T cell receptor beta chains below, sequenced in a study of T-cell reconstitution after alpha-beta-depleted transplantation in children. This sample's TCRbeta library carried unique molecular identifier barcodes. TCRdb re-called the PCR reads through MiXCR, storing one row per CDR3 protein. The sample records 360,000 or so distinct CDR3 sequences, roughly 20% being singletons. The source material was PBMCs from the stem cell graft donor, sampled from the stem cell graft. These receptor sequences come from a human donor who donated a stem cell graft to a child with acute myeloid leukemia.

This chain links TRBV5-1 with TRBJ2-7, with D tentatively TRBD1 (6 bases). Trimming took off 4 bases at V and 4 bases at J, with 15 bases between the two ends. This CDR3 is built from 14 residues. The V gene's germline CDR1 is SGHRS and CDR2 YFSETQ. The CDR3, as DNA: TGCGCCAGCAGCGAACAGGGTGGCCAATACGAGCAGTACTTC. The encoded protein is CASSEQGGQYEQYF.

This chain uses TRBV29-1 with TRBJ2-1; tentatively, D is TRBD2 (5 bases). This CDR3 has 12 amino acids. V was clipped by 7 bases and J by 3 bases, with 10 bases between them. Germline loops: CDR1 SQVTM, CDR2 ANQGSEA. The CDR3 here is CSALSGYNEQFF. CDR3 DNA: TGCAGCGCCCTAAGCGGCTACAATGAGCAGTTCTTC.